This T cell receptor (beta chain) was sequenced during a study of monozygotic twins with inflammatory bowel disease. CDR1 is SGHRS, CDR2 YFSETQ, per germline. This CDR3 spans 16 amino acids. TCRdb reprocessed the 5' RACE reads, keeping one entry per CDR3 protein, no DNA. This table lists under 45,000 distinct CDR3 sequences. This sequence was found in a human donor with ulcerative colitis or Crohn's disease, or a healthy co-twin of an affected twin (not recorded which). The specimen sequenced was blood. The chain links TRBV5-1 to TRBJ2-2. The CDR3 loop is CASSLGARTNTGELFF.